This T cell receptor beta chain is drawn from a study of regulatory T cells in long-lasting Graves disease. Described time point: persistent/refractory GD, antithyroid drugs over 5 years with positive TRAb. From RNA extracted from PBMCs, the TCR library was made. The authors built TCR beta libraries using iRepertoire HTBI primers and Arm-PCR of CDR3 regions. Using its own MiXCR run on the multiplex PCR reads, TCRdb lists one record per CDR3 protein. The table lists roughly 400,000 distinct CDR3 sequences, 20% to 25% of them singletons. This clonotype was detected many times. The germline V gene has CDR1 SQVTM and CDR2 ANQGSEA. This CDR3 contains 14 residues. V shed 2 bases and J shed 8 bases, with 18 bases lying between them.

The specimen comprised peripheral blood mononuclear cells (PBMCs), sampled when the disease was refractory, from a patient treated with antithyroid drugs. This rearrangement joins TRBV29-1 to TRBJ1-2, with D possibly matching TRBD1 (5 bases). This receptor was obtained from a female donor with Graves disease. CDR3 bases: TGCAGCGTTGAAACGGAGGGGACGCTCTACGGCTACACCTTC. Translated: CSVETEGTLYGYTF.